A single sample gave rise to the 12 T cell receptor beta chains below, sequenced in a study of cytomegalovirus exposure and HLA in healthy donors. PCR used 60 Vbeta primers and 13 Jbeta primers. TCRdb's table, derived via immunoSEQ multiplex PCR, lists solely in-frame clones and lacks some. The repertoire holds about 120,000 clones, with approximately 75% as singletons. The sample consisted of PBMCs. The receptor source for this set is a man aged 40-55 years in good health and CMV-seronegative.

V usage is TRBV9 and J usage is TRBJ1-3; 7 nucleotides agree with TRBD1. V lost 4 bases and J lost 0; bases outside the gene matches: 10. This CDR3 contains 17 residues. Germline V gene lookup returns CDR1 SGDLS and CDR2 YYNGEE. CDR3 DNA: TGTGCCAGCAGCCCCTGGACAGGCTTGAGCTCTGGAAACACCATATATTTT. Translated, it gives CASSPWTGLSSGNTIYF.

Concerning this clone: At one boundary the junction diverges from the germline segment, which might be a read error. The chain is built from TRBV9 and TRBJ2-2, with 8 bases matching TRBD1. The CDR3 is 14 residues long. Germline lookup yields CDR1 SGDLS and CDR2 YYNGEE. The CDR3 DNA reads TGTGTCAGCAGCATCCGGACAGGGCCCGGGGAGCTGTTTTTT. It encodes CVSSIRTGPGELFF.

V gene TRBV11-3 combines with J gene TRBJ2-1, with TRBD2 as a possible D gene (6 bases). The CDR3 has 18 amino acids. Germline V CDR1 and CDR2: SGHNT, YENEEA. V was trimmed by 4 bases and J by 0 bases, leaving 19 bases between them. The CDR3: CASSSFSGRTSSYNEQFF. The CDR3 nucleotides read TGTGCCAGCAGCTCATTTAGCGGAAGGACGAGCTCCTACAATGAGCAGTTCTTC.

V gene TRBV7-2 combines with J gene TRBJ1-1, with 9 positions matching TRBD1. After removal of 2 bases from V and 10 bases from J, the junction contained 5 bases not matched to a gene. CDR1 and CDR2 from the germline V gene are SGHTA and FQGNSA. The CDR3 has 13 residues. CDR3 residues: CASSLNRGRGAFF. The CDR3 DNA reads as TGTGCCAGCAGCTTAAACAGGGGGCGCGGAGCTTTCTTT.

The gene calls are TRBV18 and TRBJ1-2; 7 positions agree with TRBD1. The J segment lost 4 bases and the V segment lost 3 bases, leaving 8 bases of the junction unmatched. This CDR3 is 15 amino acids long. Germline CDR1 KGHSH, CDR2 LQKENI. Here the CDR3 reads CASSPYQGDGYGYTF. The CDR3 region has the DNA TGTGCCAGCTCACCCTATCAGGGGGATGGCTATGGCTACACCTTC.

The chain joins TRBV7-3 to TRBJ2-1; 15 bases match TRBD2. Losses at the gene ends were 4 bases for V and 9 bases for J; bases not matched to a gene: 7. Germline CDR1 reads SGHTA; CDR2 reads FQGTGA. The CDR3 loop spans 16 amino acids. The CDR3 sequence: CASSSGLAGGLGEQFF. CDR3 coding DNA: TGTGCCAGCAGCTCAGGACTAGCGGGAGGGTTAGGTGAGCAGTTCTTC.

The chain's CDR3 is CAWSDERPSPGEQYF. The CDR3 nucleotides read TGTGCCTGGAGTGACGAAAGACCAAGCCCGGGCGAGCAGTACTTC. The V call is TRBV30, the J call TRBJ2-7; D unresolved. Between the trimmed V and J ends, which lost 1 base and 6 bases, there was a span of 19 bases. The CDR3 has 15 residues. The germline V gene has CDR1 GTSNPN and CDR2 SVGIG (reference sequence). Full variable domain (rest looked up from reference TRBV30 and TRBJ2-7): SQTIHQWPATLVQPVGSPLSLECTVEGTSNPNLYWYRQAAGRGLQLLFYSVGIGQISSEVPQNLSASRPQDRQFILSSKKLLLSDSGFYLCAWSDERPSPGEQYFGPGTRLTVT.

This clone was observed a single time. This rearrangement joins TRBV11-2 to TRBJ2-5; D unresolved. This CDR3 spans 11 amino acids. V shed 6 bases and J shed 2 bases, with 4 bases lying between them. Germline V lookup: CDR1 SGHAT, CDR2 FQNNGV. The CDR3 DNA sequence: TGTGCCAGCAGTTATCAAGAGACCCAGTACTTC. As protein: CASSYQETQYF. The full variable domain, with the rest looked up from reference TRBV11-2 and TRBJ2-5, is EAGVAQSPRYKIIEKRQSVAFWCNPISGHATLYWYQQILGQGPKLLIQFQNNGVVDDSQLPKDRFSAERLKGVDSTLKIQPAKLEDSAVYLCASSYQETQYFGPGTRLLVL.

V and J are TRBV7-2 and TRBJ1-1; 9 bases fit TRBD1. With V trimmed by 5 bases and J by 1 base, 5 bases remained unmatched. The CDR3 runs to 15 residues. CDR1 is SGHTA, CDR2 FQGNSA, per germline. DNA for the CDR3: TGTGCCAGCAGCCGGGACAGGGTTGGGAACACTGAAGCTTTCTTT. It translates to CASSRDRVGNTEAFF.

This chain uses TRBV2 with TRBJ1-5; D not resolved. The CDR3 totals 13 residues. The ends were cut back, 2 bases at V and 11 bases at J, with 13 bases in the middle. Germline V gives CDR1 SNHLY, CDR2 FYNNEI. CDR3 sequence: CASSETGRETQHF. Written as DNA, the CDR3 is TGTGCCAGCAGTGAAACCGGTAGGGAGACCCAGCATTTT.

The chain carries TRBV29-1 and TRBJ2-5; D uncertain. The V and J ends lost 3 bases and 7 bases respectively, with 6 bases between them. Germline V gives CDR1 SQVTM, CDR2 ANQGSEA. The CDR3 is 10 residues long. The CDR3 here is CSVDLPTQYF. In DNA, the CDR3 is TGCAGCGTTGACCTCCCGACCCAGTACTTC.

There are a few counts of this clone. This chain links TRBV12-5 with TRBJ2-7, with D unresolved. V lost 3 bases, J lost 3 bases, and 3 bases lay in between. Germline V lookup: CDR1 LGHNT, CDR2 FRNRAP. The CDR3 contains 11 residues. The CDR3 reads CASGFSYEQYF. DNA for the CDR3: TGTGCTAGTGGTTTCAGCTACGAGCAGTACTTC.